The 32 T cell receptor beta chains listed next were all sequenced from one sample in a study of T cells in Graves' hyperthyroidism and ophthalmopathy. RNA transcripts gave rise to amplified TCR beta CDR3 regions. HTBI primers were the set used in a first-round RT-PCR of the TCR CDR3. TCRdb re-called the multiplex PCR reads through MiXCR, storing one row per CDR3 protein. The table lists more than 300,000 distinct CDR3 sequences, around 13% of them singletons. Material: blood. All receptors derive from a woman aged 30 to 39 with Graves' ophthalmopathy.

This clonotype was observed at least ten times. The chain recombines TRBV20-1 with TRBJ2-5; 9 bases match TRBD2. Germline V gene data show CDR1 as DFQATT and CDR2 as SNEGSKA (reference sequence). V was clipped by 0 bases and J by 1 base; unmatched bases: 3. There are 15 residues in the CDR3. Here the CDR3 DNA reads TGCAGTGCTAGAGATTTAGCGGGGGCCCAAGAGACCCAGTACTTC. Protein sequence: CSARDLAGAQETQYF.

The gene calls are TRBV7-6 and TRBJ1-2; D not certain. The germline gives CDR1 SGHVS, CDR2 FNYEAQ. V was pared by 5 bases and J by 2 bases, with 12 bases between. The CDR3 is 14 amino acids. CDR3 residues: CASSHLYLNYGYTF. CDR3 coding DNA: TGTGCCAGCAGCCACCTGTACTTAAACTATGGCTACACCTTC.

This clonotype was seen more than once but under ten times. The chain combines TRBV19 with TRBJ1-2, with D uncertain. Germline lookup yields CDR1 LNHDA and CDR2 SQIVND (reference sequence). The CDR3 loop spans 15 amino acids. Trimming left V 0 bases short and J 4 bases short, with 12 bases between. The CDR3 coding sequence is TGTGCCAGTAGTATAGATCTTACGACGTCCTATGGCTACACCTTC. This translates into CASSIDLTTSYGYTF.

This clonotype was detected ten times or more. The chain employs TRBV6-1 and TRBJ1-3; no firm D call. Per germline, CDR1 MNHNS and CDR2 SASEGT. The CDR3 consists of 14 residues. The ends were cut back, 6 bases at V and 3 bases at J, with 12 bases in the middle. The CDR3 DNA reads as TGTGCCAGCAGAGCGACGGGTAGTGGAAACACCATATATTTT. It specifies CASRATGSGNTIYF.

The table lists this clonotype with many counts. V gene TRBV3-1 combines with J gene TRBJ1-3, with 7 bases identical to TRBD1. Per germline, CDR1 LGHDT and CDR2 YNNKEL (reference sequence). The CDR3 is 15 residues long. V shed 4 bases and J 4 bases; nucleotides not matched to a gene: 7. CDR3 region: CASSRPTGWGNTIYF. CDR3 DNA sequence: TGTGCCAGCAGCCGCCCGACAGGGTGGGGAAACACCATATATTTT.

This clonotype was seen many times. CDR3 nucleotide sequence: TGCAGTGCCCAAGTCTGGACAGGGGGTGGACAAGAGACCCAGTACTTC. It is translated as CSAQVWTGGGQETQYF. The V and J genes are TRBV20-1 and TRBJ2-5; 10 bases are a match to TRBD1. The CDR3 extends over 16 amino acids. CDR1 and CDR2 from the germline V gene are DFQATT and SNEGSKA (reference sequence). V lost 6 bases and J lost 2; bases outside the gene matches: 12.

This clonotype was seen more than once but under ten times. The V gene is TRBV5-1, the J gene TRBJ2-2, with TRBD1 identical over 7 bases. The J segment lost 0 bases and the V segment lost 3 bases, leaving 5 bases of the junction unmatched. The length of the CDR3 is 16 residues. Germline-derived CDR1 and CDR2 are SGHRS and YFSETQ. For the CDR3, the DNA is TGCGCCAGCAGCTCGGACAGGCGCTCGAACACCGGGGAGCTGTTTTTT. This gives the protein CASSSDRRSNTGELFF.

V is TRBV28 and J is TRBJ2-7, with TRBD2 matching 9 bases. CDR3 length: 19 amino acids. Per the germline V gene, CDR1 is MDHEN and CDR2 is SYDVKM. V lost 3 bases, J lost 3 bases, and 18 bases stayed unmatched. In nucleotides, the CDR3 is TGTGCCAGCAGTTTCGAAGGGGGCGTTTCGAGCGGGGGGCTCTACGAGCAGTACTTC. Translation: CASSFEGGVSSGGLYEQYF.

This clonotype was seen at least ten times. V and J are TRBV11-2 and TRBJ2-7; perhaps TRBD2 as D (6 bases). The CDR3 has 14 residues. From germline, CDR1 is SGHAT and CDR2 FQNNGV. Deletions cut 1 base from V and 7 bases from J, with 14 bases between. CDR3 loop: CASSLVTGDWEQYF. For the CDR3, the DNA is TGTGCCAGCAGCTTAGTAACGGGAGACTGGGAGCAGTACTTC.

This clonotype occurred a few times. A read error may produce the germline difference seen at one junction end. This chain connects TRBV27 to TRBJ2-3, with 14 bases identical to TRBD2. This CDR3 has 16 residues. Germline CDR1 reads MNHEY; CDR2 reads SMNVEV (reference sequence). CDR3 in DNA: TGCGCCAGCAGTGACCCCGGACTAGCGGGGGGCGATACGCAGTATTTT. Translation: CASSDPGLAGGDTQYF.

At least ten counts were recorded for this clonotype. The chain couples TRBV7-2 to TRBJ1-4, with 7 bases fitting TRBD1. Germline V gene lookup returns CDR1 SGHTA and CDR2 FQGNSA. CDR3 length: 16 residues. V lost 5 bases to trimming and J lost 5 bases; unmatched junction nucleotides: 11. As DNA, the CDR3 is TGTGCCAGCAGCAACTACAGGGGACGAGGGAATGAAAAACTGTTTTTT. Translation: CASSNYRGRGNEKLFF.

This clonotype was observed many times. This rearrangement joins TRBV12-3 or TRBV12-4 to TRBJ2-1, with unresolved D. This CDR3 comprises 17 residues. Trimming took off 6 bases at V and 5 bases at J, with 23 bases between the two ends. CDR3 sequence reads: CASSPIGSSYPDNEQFF. For the CDR3, the DNA is TGTGCCAGCAGCCCTATAGGGTCCTCCTACCCCGACAATGAGCAGTTCTTC.

This clonotype was detected a few times. J is TRBJ1-1 and V is TRBV6-5; TRBD1 agrees at 7 bases. V shed 0 bases and J 1 base; nucleotides not matched to a gene: 2. CDR1 and CDR2 from the germline V gene are MNHEY and SVGAGI. The CDR3 has 15 amino acids. CDR3 in DNA: TGTGCCAGCAGTTACTCGAGACAGGGGAACACTGAAGCTTTCTTT. Protein sequence: CASSYSRQGNTEAFF.

This clonotype appeared many times. This chain connects TRBV12-3 or TRBV12-4 to TRBJ1-4; D call uncertain. The germline V and J ends were trimmed by 4 bases and 4 bases, with 13 bases remaining between them. The CDR3 spans 15 residues. The DNA for the CDR3 is TGTGCCAGCAGTTCGGCTTGGGAGGGTAATGAAAAACTGTTTTTT. This gives the protein CASSSAWEGNEKLFF.

The chain links TRBV11-3 to TRBJ1-1; TRBD1 matches at 12 bases. The junction had 9 bases not matched to a gene; V was cut back by 5 bases and J by 5 bases. This CDR3 region has 16 residues. Germline V gives CDR1 SGHNT, CDR2 YENEEA. This chain's CDR3 is CASSEGQGAIVTEAFF. DNA for the CDR3: TGTGCCAGCAGCGAGGGACAGGGGGCTATTGTAACTGAAGCTTTCTTT.

The V call is TRBV9, the J call TRBJ2-1; possible D gene TRBD1, 5 bases. Germline assignment: CDR1 SGDLS and CDR2 YYNGEE. V dropped 0 bases and J dropped 5 bases, with 9 bases sitting between them. The CDR3 has 14 residues. The CDR3 region is CASSVGQINNEQFF. The CDR3 DNA reads TGTGCCAGCAGCGTAGGACAGATAAACAATGAGCAGTTCTTC.

This clonotype was seen a few times. Here the CDR3 reads CASKIAMTGGNQPQHF. For the CDR3, the DNA is TGTGCCAGTAAAATAGCTATGACAGGGGGCAATCAGCCCCAGCATTTT. This chain joins TRBV19 and TRBJ1-5; TRBD1 matches at 8 bases. The germline V gene encodes CDR1 LNHDA and CDR2 SQIVND (reference sequence). Trimming cost V 7 bases and J 2 bases; bases outside gene matches: 10. This CDR3 comprises 16 residues.

This clonotype occurred a few times. An end of the junction differs from the germline gene, which may be a read error. The J gene is TRBJ2-7, the V gene TRBV10-3, with 11 bases fitting TRBD2. Germline CDR1 and CDR2: ENHRY and SYGVKD. The CDR3 covers 17 residues. The CDR3 sequence: CASSDRASGGPGNEQYF. The CDR3 DNA sequence: TGTGCCAGCAGTGATAGGGCTAGCGGGGGGCCAGGGAACGAGCAGTACTTC.

This clonotype was seen repeatedly, ten times or more. The genes are TRBV28 and TRBJ2-3; D may be TRBD1 (5 bases). In germline, CDR1 is MDHEN, CDR2 SYDVKM. With 5 bases removed from V and 2 bases from J, the gap between germline ends came to 29 bases. The CDR3 runs to 20 residues. CDR3 nucleotides: TGTGCCAGCAGTCGACCGCCCGATTCGGTATCCAGGGCAAACACAGATACGCAGTATTTT. Translating it yields CASSRPPDSVSRANTDTQYF.

This clonotype was recorded many times. CDR3 sequence reads: CASSTRTGRSNQPQHF. CDR3 DNA sequence: TGTGCCAGCAGTACCAGGACAGGGAGGAGCAATCAGCCCCAGCATTTT. The chain couples TRBV6-2 or TRBV6-3 to TRBJ1-5, with 8 bases that match TRBD1. The CDR3 is 16 amino acids. V shed 5 bases, J shed 1 base, and the junction held 7 bases outside the gene matches. The V gene's germline CDR1 is MNHEY and CDR2 SVGEGT.

The V call is TRBV10-3, the J call TRBJ1-3; the D gene is possibly TRBD1 (6 bases). Germline CDR1 reads ENHRY; CDR2 reads SYGVKD. V lost 3 bases and J 2 bases, leaving 11 bases between the germline ends. CDR3 size: 15 residues. CDR3 DNA sequence: TGTGCCATCAGTGACTACACAGGGACTGGAAACACCATATATTTT. Encoded protein: CAISDYTGTGNTIYF.

About this clonotype: One end of the junction does not line up with germline, which may come from a read error. V usage is TRBV5-4 and J usage is TRBJ2-2; tentative D call: TRBD2 (6 bases). The CDR3 is 14 residues long. Looked up from germline, CDR1 is SGHNT and CDR2 is YYREEE (reference sequence). CDR3 bases: TGTGCCAGCAGCACAGACTCGAACACCGGGGGGCTGTTTTTT. Translation: CASSTDSNTGGLFF. The entire variable domain, with the rest obtained from reference TRBV5-4 and TRBJ2-2, is as follows: ETGVTQSPTHLIKTRGQQVTLRCSSQSGHNTVSWYQQALGQGPQFIFQYYREEENGRGNFPPRFSGLQFPNYSSELNVNALELDDSALYLCASSTDSNTGGLFFGEGSRLTVL.

Many counts were recorded for this clonotype. The genes are TRBV30 and TRBJ1-4, with 11 bases identical to TRBD1. V dropped 2 bases and J dropped 3; count of bases not matched to a gene: 14. The CDR3 is 19 amino acids. CDR1 GTSNPN and CDR2 SVGIG come from the germline V gene (reference sequence). The CDR3 DNA reads as TGTGCCTGGAGTTTGCCCGGGACAGGGGGTGTTAGGGCTAATGAAAAACTGTTTTTT. Protein product: CAWSLPGTGGVRANEKLFF.

This clonotype occurred a few times. The chain has TRBV5-4 and TRBJ2-5; 10 bases line up with TRBD2. Losses at the gene ends were 4 bases for V and 4 bases for J; bases not matched to a gene: 10. CDR1 is SGHNT, CDR2 YYREEE, per germline (reference sequence). The CDR3 extends over 16 amino acids. CDR3 region: CASSPRSTSGSETQYF. The CDR3 nucleotides are TGTGCCAGCAGCCCCCGTTCGACTAGCGGGTCAGAGACCCAGTACTTC.

About this clonotype: A much larger clone differs from this one at a single base, so this may be a read error. The CDR3 here is CASSSYPVGRNLYGYTF. The CDR3 region has the DNA TGTGCCAGCAGTTCGTACCCCGTGGGACGGAACCTATATGGCTACACCTTC. The J gene is TRBJ1-2, the V gene TRBV27; perhaps TRBD1 as D (5 bases). The CDR3 is made up of 17 amino acids. V was shortened by 4 bases and J by 5 bases, with 23 bases between the two germline ends. Germline CDR1 MNHEY, CDR2 SMNVEV (reference sequence).

This clonotype showed up many times. The V and J genes are TRBV2 and TRBJ2-5; the match to TRBD1 covers 7 bases. The germline V gene encodes CDR1 SNHLY and CDR2 FYNNEI. CDR3 length: 14 residues. With 5 bases clipped from V and 3 bases from J, the junction kept 6 bases outside the gene matches. The CDR3 is CASSPNTGEETQYF. The CDR3 coding sequence is TGTGCCAGCAGTCCTAATACAGGGGAAGAGACCCAGTACTTC.

This clonotype has ten or more counts. V is TRBV4-2 and J is TRBJ2-3; D remains unclear. Germline V gene data show CDR1 as LGHNA and CDR2 as YNFKEQ. CDR3 length: 18 amino acids. Trimming removed 0 bases at V and 2 bases at J, with 18 bases between. Here the CDR3 reads CASSQDAFSASSTDTQYF. The CDR3 DNA sequence: TGTGCCAGCAGCCAAGATGCGTTTTCGGCCTCTTCCACAGATACGCAGTATTTT.

This clonotype was counted ten times or more. Relative to the germline gene, one junction end is altered; a read error may explain this. V and J are TRBV7-7 and TRBJ2-7; TRBD2 agrees at 9 bases. The CDR3 covers 14 residues. Germline-derived CDR1 and CDR2 are SSHAT and FNYEAQ (reference sequence). This CDR3 reads CASSLAAGGYEQYF. The CDR3 coding sequence is TGTGCTAGCAGCTTAGCGGCGGGGGGGTACGAGCAGTACTTC. The full variable domain, rest sourced from reference TRBV7-7 and TRBJ2-7, is GAGVSQSPRYKVTKRGQDVTLRCDPISSHATLYWYQQALGQGPEFLTYFNYEAQPDKSGLPSDRFSAERPEGSISTLTIQRTEQRDSAMYRCASSLAAGGYEQYFGPGTRLTVT.

This clonotype was counted at least ten times. This sequence joins TRBV24-1 and TRBJ2-5; D tentatively reads TRBD1 or TRBD2 (6 bases each). Germline V gene sequence: CDR1 KGHDR, CDR2 SFDVKD. The CDR3 is made up of 16 amino acids. Trimming took 2 bases from V and 9 from J, leaving 21 bases between them. In DNA, the CDR3 is TGTGCCACCAGTGATTCGGGGGCAGGGAAGGTTTCGGCCCAGTACTTC. Its translation: CATSDSGAGKVSAQYF.

Ten or more counts support this clonotype. J is TRBJ2-1 and V is TRBV30; TRBD2 aligns across 8 bases. The V and J ends lost 7 bases and 7 bases, in that order; junction bases with no gene match: 3. Germline loops: CDR1 GTSNPN, CDR2 SVGIG (reference sequence). This CDR3 comprises 11 residues. The CDR3 loop is CASGGGNEQFF. The CDR3, as DNA: TGTGCCTCGGGGGGGGGGAATGAGCAGTTCTTC. Drawing the rest from reference TRBV30 and TRBJ2-1, the complete variable domain is SQTIHQWPATLVQPVGSPLSLECTVEGTSNPNLYWYRQAAGRGLQLLFYSVGIGQISSEVPQNLSASRPQDRQFILSSKKLLLSDSGFYLCASGGGNEQFFGPGTRLTVL.

This clonotype was seen repeatedly, ten times or more. Here the CDR3 reads CASRTAPSTDTQYF. The CDR3 nucleotides are TGTGCCAGCAGAACAGCTCCTAGCACAGATACGCAGTATTTT. V and J are TRBV2 and TRBJ2-3; D ambiguous. V lost 6 bases, J lost 0 bases, and 10 bases lay in between. Germline CDR1 SNHLY, CDR2 FYNNEI. This CDR3 region has 14 residues.

The gene calls are TRBV20-1 and TRBJ1-5, with 12 bases matching TRBD1. The CDR3 sequence is 18 residues long. Trimming cost V 6 bases and J 7 bases; bases outside gene matches: 19. The germline V gene has CDR1 DFQATT and CDR2 SNEGSKA (reference sequence). CDR3 in DNA: TGCAGTGCCGAAAACGGCCCCGGGACAGGGGGCGCCGAGCAGCCCCAGCATTTT. It yields the protein CSAENGPGTGGAEQPQHF.